A single sample gave rise to the 3 T cell receptor beta chains below, sequenced in a study of beta chain features in type 1 diabetes. As every portion of the isolated RNA was reverse transcribed, the sequencing read expressed TCRB transcripts. The protocol was immunoSEQ multiplex PCR, while the TCRdb copy is restricted to in-frame clones and leaves out a portion. Altogether 450,000 to 600,000 clones are present, approximately 31% being singletons, with the ten largest covering about 0.06%. The sequenced sample was naive CD4+ T cells from blood. The receptor set was obtained from a man aged 18 to 35 in good health.

With regard to this clone: The sample contains more than one DNA sequence encoding this CDR3. The chain has TRBV27 and TRBJ2-7; D may be TRBD1 (5 bases). CDR1 is MNHEY, CDR2 SMNVEV, per germline (reference sequence). The CDR3 sequence is 13 residues long. The germline V and J ends were trimmed by 11 bases and 1 base, with 15 bases remaining between them. CDR3: CAARALGSYEQYF. The CDR3 DNA reads as TGTGCCGCCAGGGCTCTGGGTTCCTACGAGCAGTACTTC.

The V and J genes are TRBV11-2 and TRBJ2-3; D is perhaps TRBD2 (5 bases). In germline, CDR1 is SGHAT, CDR2 FQNNGV. This CDR3 spans 13 amino acids. V was shortened by 6 bases and J by 2 bases, with 9 bases between the two germline ends. The CDR3 bases are TGTGCCAGCAGGGACTCCGCCACAGATACGCAGTATTTT. Amino acid sequence: CASRDSATDTQYF.

The J gene is TRBJ2-5, the V gene TRBV20-1; weak D call: TRBD1 (5 bases). Germline assignment: CDR1 DFQATT and CDR2 SNEGSKA (reference sequence). The V gene lost 6 bases and the J gene lost 4 bases, with 9 bases spanning the gap. CDR3 length equals 11 residues. In DNA, the CDR3 is TGCAGTGCGCGACAGACAGAGACCCAGTACTTC. It codes for CSARQTETQYF.